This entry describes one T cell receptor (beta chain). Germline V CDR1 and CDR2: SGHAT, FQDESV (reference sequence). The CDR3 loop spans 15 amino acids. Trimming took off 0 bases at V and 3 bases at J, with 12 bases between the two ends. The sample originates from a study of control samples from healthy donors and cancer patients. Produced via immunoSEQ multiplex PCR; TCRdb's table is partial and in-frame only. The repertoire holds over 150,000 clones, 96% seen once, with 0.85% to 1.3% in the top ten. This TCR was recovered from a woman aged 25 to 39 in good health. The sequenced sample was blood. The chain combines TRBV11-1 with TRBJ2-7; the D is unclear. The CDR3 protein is CASSLASRINYEQYF. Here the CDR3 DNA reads TGTGCCAGCAGCTTAGCTAGCAGAATAAACTACGAGCAGTACTTC.